This entry lists 29 T cell receptor beta chains sequenced from one sample in a study of blood T cell repertoires in COVID-19. Here immunoSEQ multiplex PCR was the method, and the copy in TCRdb shows in-frame clones only, minus some. The table lists roughly 100,000 clones, around 90% of them singletons, with more than 5% in the top ten. Sequenced input: peripheral blood. These receptor sequences come from a woman aged 45 to 65 with COVID-19, enrolled during active disease.

The gene calls are TRBV30 and TRBJ2-5, with D tentatively TRBD1 (5 bases). The germline CDR1 and CDR2 sequences are GTSNPN and SVGIG (reference sequence). CDR3 length equals 13 residues. Trimming cost V 5 bases and J 5 bases, with 15 bases left between them. The CDR3 DNA reads TGTGCCTGGGATCGAAAGGGGCCTGAGACCCAGTACTTC. It is translated as CAWDRKGPETQYF.

The chain links TRBV9 to TRBJ1-2; 7 bases fit TRBD1. CDR3 length: 13 amino acids. In germline, CDR1 is SGDLS, CDR2 YYNGEE. V was pared by 0 bases and J by 8 bases, with 4 bases of the junction left unmatched. Written as DNA, the CDR3 is TGTGCCAGCAGCGTAGATACAGGGGTCGGCTACACCTTC. The encoded protein is CASSVDTGVGYTF.

The chain joins TRBV6-5 to TRBJ2-1; TRBD1 matches 10 bases. Germline V gene data show CDR1 as MNHEY and CDR2 as SVGAGI. The CDR3 loop spans 15 amino acids. The V and J ends lost 4 bases and 6 bases, in that order; junction bases with no gene match: 6. For the CDR3, the DNA is TGTGCCAGCAGTTTCCTAGGACAGGGGGGCAATGAGCAGTTCTTC. Amino acids: CASSFLGQGGNEQFF.

The CDR3 nucleotides are TGTGCCAGCAGGAAAGAAAAGTCCAGGAGGGCGCCTAATGAAAAACTGTTTTTT. Protein sequence: CASRKEKSRRAPNEKLFF. The chain uses TRBV21-1 and TRBJ1-4. TRBV21-1 is noted as a pseudogene. The CDR3 length is 18 residues.

This clone showed up just a few times. The rearrangement links TRBV6-5 to TRBJ2-1, with TRBD1 matching over 9 bases. V lost 1 base and J lost 5; bases outside the gene matches: 3. The CDR3 consists of 15 residues. CDR1 MNHEY and CDR2 SVGAGI come from the germline V gene. The CDR3 loop reads CASSYYRGLDNEQFF. The CDR3 nucleotides read TGTGCCAGCAGTTACTACAGGGGGCTCGACAATGAGCAGTTCTTC.

The gene calls are TRBV6-2 or TRBV6-3 and TRBJ1-1; 9 bases fit TRBD1. Germline V CDR1 and CDR2: MNHEY, SVGEGT. V shed 4 bases and J 3 bases; nucleotides not matched to a gene: 6. This CDR3 is built from 15 residues. The CDR3 DNA follows: TGTGCCAGCAGTTTCCACCGGGACAGGGACACTGAAGCTTTCTTT. Residues: CASSFHRDRDTEAFF.

This clone was seen a few times. This chain links TRBV6-5 with TRBJ1-4; TRBD1 matches 9 bases. J was trimmed by 7 bases and V by 10 bases; bases with no gene match: 10. This CDR3 has 14 amino acids. CDR1 and CDR2 (germline): MNHEY, SVGAGI. CDR3 sequence reads: CATKRTGESEKLFF. The DNA of the CDR3 is TGTGCCACCAAACGGACAGGGGAGAGTGAAAAACTGTTTTTT.

This clone was recorded only once. The chain employs TRBV6-2 or TRBV6-3 and TRBJ1-5; D unclear. Trimming cost V 2 bases and J 6 bases, with 5 bases left between them. The CDR3 consists of 12 residues. Per the germline V gene, CDR1 is MNHEY and CDR2 is SVGEGT. The CDR3 loop reads CASSYAVQPQHF. CDR3 sequence (DNA): TGTGCCAGCAGTTACGCGGTTCAGCCCCAGCATTTT.

V usage is TRBV6-5 and J usage is TRBJ1-1; 7 nucleotides match TRBD1. The CDR3 length is 15 residues. After removal of 6 bases from V and 5 bases from J, the junction contained 12 bases not matched to a gene. Germline CDR1 and CDR2: MNHEY and SVGAGI. CDR3 protein: CASRRTTGVDTEAFF. CDR3 nucleotide sequence: TGTGCCAGCAGACGGACAACAGGGGTGGATACTGAAGCTTTCTTT.

The genes are TRBV28 and TRBJ2-1, with 9 bases matching TRBD2. Germline V gives CDR1 MDHEN, CDR2 SYDVKM. The CDR3 is 16 amino acids. V was clipped by 5 bases and J by 6 bases; unmatched bases: 11. The CDR3 coding sequence is TGTGCCAGCAGTCGCCCCATCGCGGGGGGGCCCAATGAGCAGTTCTTC. It yields the protein CASSRPIAGGPNEQFF.

The CDR3 DNA sequence: TGTGCCAGCATATTGGCTCCCTGGCGGGACAATGAGCAGTTCTTC. Residues: CASILAPWRDNEQFF. The V gene is TRBV6-5, the J gene TRBJ2-1, with a tentative D call TRBD2 (5 bases). The CDR3 sequence is 15 residues long. Germline V lookup: CDR1 MNHEY, CDR2 SVGAGI. The V end lost 7 bases, the J end lost 5 bases, and 18 bases lay between the germline ends.

In regard to this clone: Other DNA sequences from this sample encode an identical CDR3 as well. The J gene is TRBJ2-7, the V gene TRBV6-5; 8 bases line up with TRBD1. The CDR3 has 16 residues. The germline V gene has CDR1 MNHEY and CDR2 SVGAGI. After removal of 2 bases from V and 3 bases from J, the junction contained 9 bases not matched to a gene. In DNA form, the CDR3 reads TGTGCCAGCAGTTACGGACCTGGGACAGGAGTCTACGAGCAGTACTTC. It translates to CASSYGPGTGVYEQYF.

The chain combines TRBV28 with TRBJ2-5; TRBD2 matches at 7 bases. The ends lost 3 bases at V and 4 bases at J; junction bases unmatched: 5. This CDR3 has 14 residues. Germline values: CDR1 MDHEN, CDR2 SYDVKM. Here the CDR3 reads CASSLASGPETQYF. In nucleotides, the CDR3 is TGTGCCAGCAGTTTGGCTAGCGGTCCAGAGACCCAGTACTTC.

The J gene is TRBJ2-3, the V gene TRBV11-3, with 11 bases fitting TRBD2. CDR1 is SGHNT and CDR2 is YENEEA in the germline V gene. CDR3 length equals 17 residues. The junction had 10 bases not matched to a gene; V was cut back by 5 bases and J by 3 bases. In DNA form, the CDR3 reads TGTGCCAGCAGCCCCTCCGGGGCTAGCGGGGGGACAGATACGCAGTATTTT. Translated, it gives CASSPSGASGGTDTQYF.

The genes are TRBV6-1 and TRBJ2-3, with a possible D match to TRBD2 (5 bases). V was clipped by 5 bases and J by 3 bases, with 12 bases between them. The CDR3 is 14 amino acids. In germline, CDR1 is MNHNS, CDR2 SASEGT. CDR3 region: CASSYGLSTDTQYF. The CDR3 DNA follows: TGTGCCAGCAGTTATGGACTGAGTACAGATACGCAGTATTTT.

The chain has TRBV5-1 and TRBJ1-6; TRBD1 agrees at 7 bases. Germline values: CDR1 SGHRS, CDR2 YFSETQ. V gave up 3 bases and J gave up 6 bases; unmatched junction bases: 6. The CDR3 totals 15 residues. This chain's CDR3 is CASSSLTGTNSPLHF. The DNA of the CDR3 is TGCGCCAGCAGCTCCTTGACAGGGACTAATTCACCCCTCCACTTT.

This chain connects TRBV30 to TRBJ1-3; D not resolved. Trimming cost V 0 bases and J 0 bases, with 3 bases left between them. This CDR3 spans 13 amino acids. The germline V gene encodes CDR1 GTSNPN and CDR2 SVGIG (reference sequence). The CDR3, as DNA: TGTGCCTGGAGTGTCCACTCTGGAAACACCATATATTTT. The encoded protein is CAWSVHSGNTIYF. Looking up the rest from reference TRBV30 and TRBJ1-3 gives the full variable domain: SQTIHQWPATLVQPVGSPLSLECTVEGTSNPNLYWYRQAAGRGLQLLFYSVGIGQISSEVPQNLSASRPQDRQFILSSKKLLLSDSGFYLCAWSVHSGNTIYFGEGSWLTVV.

V is TRBV10-3 and J is TRBJ2-7; TRBD1 is a possible D gene (6 bases). Deletions cut 10 bases from V and 0 bases from J, with 19 bases between. The CDR3 runs 15 residues. The V gene's germline CDR1 is ENHRY and CDR2 SYGVKD. The CDR3 DNA is TGTGCCACCCAGACTCGGGACACGAGCTCCTACGAGCAGTACTTC. It yields the protein CATQTRDTSSYEQYF.

The chain has TRBV30 and TRBJ2-7; D is unresolved. The CDR3 extends over 11 amino acids. Looked up from germline, CDR1 is GTSNPN and CDR2 is SVGIG (reference sequence). Trimming cost V 6 bases and J 2 bases, with 8 bases left between them. The CDR3 bases are TGTGCCTGCGACATTACCTACGAGCAGTACTTC. Translating gives CACDITYEQYF.

This chain links TRBV3-1 (or the pseudogene TRBV3-2) with TRBJ2-5; tentative D call: TRBD2 (5 bases). Trimming stripped 1 base from V and 1 base from J, with 13 bases between. CDR1 is LGHDT, CDR2 YNNKEL, per germline (reference sequence). The CDR3 sequence is 16 residues long. The CDR3 loop is CASSQGAGVGQETQYF. In DNA form, the CDR3 reads TGTGCCAGCAGCCAAGGGGCGGGTGTAGGCCAAGAGACCCAGTACTTC.

This chain uses TRBV6-5 with TRBJ2-3; 9 bases map to TRBD1. CDR1 is MNHEY, CDR2 SVGAGI, per germline. CDR3 length: 16 residues. The J segment lost 4 bases and the V segment lost 3 bases, leaving 8 bases of the junction unmatched. For the CDR3, the DNA is TGTGCCAGCAGTTATTCAGGACAGGGGTTGGCAGATACGCAGTATTTT. Protein sequence: CASSYSGQGLADTQYF.

Here the CDR3 DNA reads TGTGCCAGCTCACCACCGCCGGGGGGCCGAAACACCGGGGAGCTGTTTTTT. This translates into CASSPPPGGRNTGELFF. J is TRBJ2-2 and V is TRBV18; weak D call: TRBD2 (7 bases). CDR1 is KGHSH and CDR2 is LQKENI in the germline V gene. The V end was cut by 0 bases, the J end by 2 bases, with 13 bases between. The CDR3 loop spans 17 amino acids.

The table lists this clone with a count of one. The rearrangement uses TRBV7-3 and TRBJ2-3; 7 bases agree with TRBD1. The CDR3 loop spans 13 amino acids. Germline CDR1 SGHTA, CDR2 FQGTGA. J gave up 5 bases and V 8 bases, and 7 bases lay outside the gene matches. In DNA form, the CDR3 reads TGTGCCAGCGGTTTACAGGGGCAAGATACGCAGTATTTT. Its protein product is CASGLQGQDTQYF.

V is TRBV5-4 and J is TRBJ2-5, with D perhaps TRBD1 (6 bases). CDR3 size: 15 residues. V lost 4 bases, J lost 3 bases, and 16 bases lay in between. Germline V gene lookup returns CDR1 SGHNT and CDR2 YYREEE (reference sequence). The CDR3 loop is CASSPLGGREETQYF. The CDR3, as DNA: TGTGCCAGCAGCCCCCTAGGGGGTCGGGAAGAGACCCAGTACTTC.

This chain connects TRBV6-6 to TRBJ2-1; a possible D gene is TRBD1 (6 bases). The CDR3 has 13 residues. V dropped 7 bases and J dropped 4 bases, with 11 bases sitting between them. Looked up from germline, CDR1 is MNHNY and CDR2 is SVGAGI (reference sequence). DNA of the CDR3: TGTGCCAGCAAAGGGGACAAATACAATGAGCAGTTCTTC. It translates to CASKGDKYNEQFF.

This clone has only one observation. This chain joins TRBV18 and TRBJ2-4; weak D call: TRBD2 (6 bases). The CDR3 runs to 13 residues. The germline V and J ends were trimmed by 2 bases and 9 bases, with 11 bases remaining between them. The germline V gene has CDR1 KGHSH and CDR2 LQKENI. This chain's CDR3 is CASSPAGIGIQYF. Written as DNA, the CDR3 is TGTGCCAGCTCACCAGCGGGGATCGGCATTCAGTACTTC.

This sequence joins TRBV6-1 and TRBJ1-3, with TRBD1 matching over 7 bases. Germline-derived CDR1 and CDR2 are MNHNS and SASEGT. Losses at the gene ends were 6 bases for V and 6 bases for J; bases not matched to a gene: 8. The CDR3 extends over 14 amino acids. The CDR3 DNA follows: TGTGCCAGCAGCCAGACAGGGCTGGAAAACACCATATATTTT. It yields the protein CASSQTGLENTIYF.

This clone occurred once. This chain joins TRBV5-1 and TRBJ2-4, with 8 nucleotides matching TRBD1. Germline V gene data show CDR1 as SGHRS and CDR2 as YFSETQ. This CDR3 comprises 13 residues. Losses at the gene ends were 7 bases for V and 5 bases for J; bases not matched to a gene: 5. The CDR3, as DNA: TGCGCCAGCGGAACGACAGGGGAAAACATTCAGTACTTC. Its translation is CASGTTGENIQYF.

In this sample, this clone turned up once. The chain couples TRBV28 to TRBJ2-5, with 7 bases identical to TRBD1. CDR1 and CDR2 (germline): MDHEN, SYDVKM. This CDR3 is 13 amino acids long. V trimming: 8 bases; J trimming: 7 bases; junction bases outside the gene matches: 10. The CDR3 reads CASRGQSRPTQYF. CDR3 nucleotide sequence: TGTGCCAGCCGGGGACAGTCGCGACCGACCCAGTACTTC.